Below, 21 T cell receptor beta chains from the same sample are listed, as sequenced in a study of cytomegalovirus exposure and HLA in healthy donors. 13 Jbeta primers and 60 Vbeta primers were used for the PCR. TCRdb's table, derived via immunoSEQ multiplex PCR, lists solely in-frame clones and lacks some. The sample lists about 200,000 clones; about 81% were seen once. The material sequenced was PBMCs. These receptors were obtained from a man in his forties or fifties in good health and CMV-seropositive.

This sequence joins TRBV27 and TRBJ1-5; 7 bases are a match to TRBD1. The CDR3 loop spans 14 amino acids. V lost 4 bases to trimming and J lost 3 bases; unmatched junction nucleotides: 3. Germline V gives CDR1 MNHEY, CDR2 SMNVEV (reference sequence). DNA for the CDR3: TGTGCCAGCAGTTCCACAGGGGACAATCAGCCCCAGCATTTT. Translating it yields CASSSTGDNQPQHF.

CDR3 in amino acids: CASRSGTGEFDEQFF. The CDR3 bases are TGTGCCAGCAGGTCCGGGACAGGGGAGTTCGATGAGCAGTTCTTC. The rearrangement links TRBV6-1 to TRBJ2-1, with TRBD1 matching 10 bases. The V segment lost 6 bases and the J segment 8 bases; nucleotides outside the gene matches: 10. This CDR3 has 15 amino acids. The germline CDR1 and CDR2 sequences are MNHNS and SASEGT.

The chain employs TRBV2 and TRBJ1-3, with 7 bases lining up with TRBD1. From germline, CDR1 is SNHLY and CDR2 FYNNEI. The CDR3 is 16 amino acids. After removal of 5 bases from V and 0 bases from J, the junction contained 7 bases not matched to a gene. CDR3 sequence: CASSTGDRASGNTIYF. DNA of the CDR3: TGTGCCAGCAGTACGGGAGACAGGGCCTCTGGAAACACCATATATTTT.

The J gene is TRBJ2-2, the V gene TRBV7-9, with D tentatively TRBD2 (5 bases). The CDR3 runs 14 residues. Germline-derived CDR1 and CDR2 are SEHNR and FQNEAQ (reference sequence). Trimming cost V 1 base and J 7 bases, with 10 bases left between them. The CDR3 nucleotides read TGTGCCAGCAGCTTAGGGATCGGGGACGGGGAGCTGTTTTTT. Translated: CASSLGIGDGELFF.

V usage is TRBV19 and J usage is TRBJ1-2, with D possibly TRBD1 on 6 matching bases. CDR1 is LNHDA and CDR2 is SQIVND in the germline V gene (reference sequence). V shed 0 bases and J shed 8 bases, with 16 bases lying between them. This CDR3 has 15 residues. The CDR3 DNA reads TGTGCCAGTAGTATAGATTACAGGGCCCCGGGGGGCTACACCTTC. Amino acids: CASSIDYRAPGGYTF.

This chain uses TRBV5-4 with TRBJ2-3; 9 bases fit TRBD2. The CDR3 runs to 16 residues. The trim removed 4 bases at V and 3 bases at J, leaving 9 bases unmatched. CDR1 and CDR2 from the germline V gene are SGHNT and YYREEE (reference sequence). Here the CDR3 DNA reads TGTGCCAGCAGCCTAGCGGGAAGGGGGAGAACAGATACGCAGTATTTT. Protein product: CASSLAGRGRTDTQYF.

This chain connects TRBV27 to TRBJ2-1; D gene unclear. CDR3 length: 12 residues. Per germline, CDR1 MNHEY and CDR2 SMNVEV (reference sequence). Between the trimmed V and J ends, which lost 7 bases and 4 bases, there was a span of 8 bases. The CDR3 spells CASTDTYNEQFF. The CDR3, as DNA: TGTGCCAGCACTGACACTTACAATGAGCAGTTCTTC.

This clone was detected once. V usage is TRBV14 and J usage is TRBJ2-7; no clear D. In germline, CDR1 is SGHDN, CDR2 FVKESK. The CDR3 runs to 12 residues. V dropped 1 base and J dropped 4 bases, with 5 bases sitting between them. This chain's CDR3 is CASSQGVYEQYF. As DNA, the CDR3 is TGTGCCAGCAGCCAAGGAGTTTACGAGCAGTACTTC.

This chain uses TRBV19 with TRBJ2-5; D might be TRBD1 (6 bases). The J call may be faulty, since TRBJ2-7 better matches the DNA end. From germline, CDR1 is LNHDA and CDR2 SQIVND (reference sequence). There are 14 residues in the CDR3. The CDR3 reads CASSPRWTDYEQYF. The CDR3 DNA reads TGTGCCAGTAGTCCGCGGTGGACAGACTACGAGCAGTACTTC.

J is TRBJ1-1 and V is TRBV7-6; TRBD1 aligns across 7 bases. Unmatched junction bases numbered 6, after V lost 1 base and J lost 4 bases. The CDR3 is 15 residues long. Germline loops: CDR1 SGHVS, CDR2 FNYEAQ. CDR3 nucleotide sequence: TGTGCCAGCAGCTTAGGAGGGGGCGCAGGCACTGAAGCTTTCTTT. Translation gives CASSLGGGAGTEAFF.

The chain uses TRBV4-1 and TRBJ1-2; no definite D call. Germline loops: CDR1 MGHRA, CDR2 YSYEKL. The V and J ends lost 1 base and 6 bases respectively, with 15 bases between them. CDR3 size: 15 residues. The CDR3 spells CASSQATTPEDGYTF. The DNA for the CDR3 is TGCGCCAGCAGCCAAGCAACGACCCCCGAGGATGGCTACACCTTC.

The chain recombines TRBV6-5 with TRBJ1-4, with TRBD1 matching over 8 bases. Germline CDR1 is MNHEY and CDR2 is SVGAGI. The J segment lost 8 bases and the V segment lost 0 bases, leaving 5 bases of the junction unmatched. The CDR3 spans 15 residues. The CDR3 is CASSYSLDRAEKLFF. The CDR3, as DNA: TGTGCCAGCAGTTACTCGTTGGACAGGGCGGAAAAACTGTTTTTT.

This clone occurred once. The V call is TRBV7-9, the J call TRBJ2-2, with TRBD2 matching 7 bases. The CDR3 spans 16 residues. V shed 2 bases, J shed 4 bases, and the junction held 7 bases outside the gene matches. Per the germline V gene, CDR1 is SEHNR and CDR2 is FQNEAQ (reference sequence). The CDR3 region is CASSLPWEGRTGELFF. The CDR3 nucleotides are TGTGCCAGCAGCTTACCGTGGGAGGGACGCACCGGGGAGCTGTTTTTT.

V gene TRBV7-3 combines with J gene TRBJ2-5; 11 nucleotides line up with TRBD2. CDR1 and CDR2 from the germline V gene are SGHTA and FQGTGA. With V trimmed by 2 bases and J by 5 bases, 13 bases remained unmatched. The CDR3 is 18 amino acids. In nucleotides, the CDR3 is TGTGCCAGCAGCTTAGGAGGACTAGCGGGCCCTTCCATGGAGACCCAGTACTTC. Translated, it gives CASSLGGLAGPSMETQYF.

The genes are TRBV19 and TRBJ1-2, with TRBD1 as a possible D gene (6 bases). V lost 7 bases and J 5 bases, leaving 17 bases between the germline ends. The CDR3 extends over 14 amino acids. The germline CDR1 and CDR2 sequences are LNHDA and SQIVND (reference sequence). The CDR3 loop reads CASTTGWGKYGYTF. CDR3 DNA sequence: TGTGCCAGTACCACAGGGTGGGGAAAGTATGGCTACACCTTC.

V is TRBV10-1 and J is TRBJ2-1, with 9 bases matching TRBD2. V lost 6 bases to trimming and J lost 9 bases; unmatched junction nucleotides: 6. The germline V gene encodes CDR1 WNHNN and CDR2 SYGVQD (reference sequence). The CDR3 consists of 13 residues. The DNA for the CDR3 is TGCGCCAGCAGCCTAGCGGGAACGGGTGAGCAGTTCTTC. Translating it yields CASSLAGTGEQFF.

The V call is TRBV10-3, the J call TRBJ2-3, with D perhaps matching TRBD1 (5 bases). V lost 3 bases, J lost 2 bases, and 9 bases lay in between. The CDR3 is made up of 14 amino acids. The germline V gene has CDR1 ENHRY and CDR2 SYGVKD. The CDR3: CAISDYRNTDTQYF. The CDR3 DNA reads TGTGCCATCAGTGACTACAGGAACACAGATACGCAGTATTTT.

The CDR3 loop is CASSAGGSSGNTIYF. In DNA, the CDR3 is TGTGCCAGCAGTGCGGGTGGGAGCTCTGGAAACACCATATATTTT. The chain uses TRBV27 and TRBJ1-3; D not resolved. CDR1 is MNHEY, CDR2 SMNVEV, per germline (reference sequence). V shed 5 bases and J shed 0 bases, with 11 bases lying between them. CDR3 size: 15 residues.

The chain uses TRBV7-3 and TRBJ2-2; D not certain. With 5 bases removed from V and 6 bases from J, the gap between germline ends came to 10 bases. This CDR3 has 13 residues. Germline CDR1 and CDR2: SGHTA and FQGTGA. CDR3 DNA: TGTGCCAGCAGCCTTTCTATCGCCGGGGAGCTGTTTTTT. This encodes CASSLSIAGELFF. Complete variable domain (other parts from reference TRBV7-3 and TRBJ2-2): GAGVSQTPSNKVTEKGKYVELRCDPISGHTALYWYRQSLGQGPEFLIYFQGTGAADDSGLPNDRFFAVRPEGSVSTLKIQRTERGDSAVYLCASSLSIAGELFFGEGSRLTVL.

The chain combines TRBV27 with TRBJ2-3; the D is unclear. This CDR3 spans 13 amino acids. Between the trimmed V and J ends, which lost 2 bases and 4 bases, there was a span of 7 bases. CDR1 and CDR2 (germline): MNHEY, SMNVEV (reference sequence). CDR3 protein: CASSLVEADTQYF. The CDR3 DNA reads as TGTGCCAGCAGTTTAGTAGAGGCAGATACGCAGTATTTT.

V usage is TRBV29-1 and J usage is TRBJ2-1; 8 bases agree with TRBD2. Trimming took 2 bases from V and 9 from J; bases not matched to a gene: 3. This CDR3 comprises 12 residues. CDR1 SQVTM and CDR2 ANQGSEA come from the germline V gene. This chain's CDR3 is CSVELAGAEQFF. The CDR3 nucleotides are TGCAGCGTTGAACTAGCGGGTGCTGAGCAGTTCTTC.